The 25 T cell receptor beta chains presented below share a single source sample, sequenced in a study of cytomegalovirus exposure and HLA in healthy donors. The PCR made use of 60 Vbeta and 13 Jbeta primers. Libraries were prepared by immunoSEQ multiplex PCR; TCRdb keeps only in-frame clonotypes and omits some of them. The data contain about 78,000 clones, approximately 77% of them singletons. Sequencing was carried out using PBMCs. Every receptor here comes from a woman aged 40 to 50 in good health and CMV-seropositive.

This clone has more than one count but fewer than ten. The rearrangement links TRBV6-6 to TRBJ1-1, with TRBD1 as a possible D gene (5 bases). Germline CDR1 reads MNHNY; CDR2 reads SVGAGI (reference sequence). The length of the CDR3 is 14 residues. V was trimmed by 6 bases and J by 4 bases, leaving 15 bases between them. The DNA for the CDR3 is TGTGCCAGCAGGTCAGGGTTTCTTGCCACTGAAGCTTTCTTT. Encoded protein: CASRSGFLATEAFF.

CDR3 region: CASKGGGTEAFF. The CDR3 region has the DNA TGTGCCAGCAAAGGGGGCGGTACTGAAGCTTTCTTT. The chain employs TRBV7-8 and TRBJ1-1; 7 bases line up with TRBD1. This CDR3 comprises 12 residues. The germline V gene encodes CDR1 SGHVS and CDR2 FQNEAQ. V lost 7 bases to trimming and J lost 5 bases; unmatched junction nucleotides: 4.

The chain couples TRBV28 to TRBJ2-2; a possible D gene is TRBD2 (6 bases). Germline loops: CDR1 MDHEN, CDR2 SYDVKM. V gave up 10 bases and J gave up 5 bases, with 17 bases separating them. The length of the CDR3 is 14 residues. CDR3: CATGGTVGTGELFF. CDR3 nucleotide sequence: TGTGCCACCGGCGGGACGGTTGGGACCGGGGAGCTGTTTTTT.

The V call is TRBV14, the J call TRBJ2-3; D is undetermined. The V end lost 0 bases, the J end lost 4 bases, and 14 bases lay between the germline ends. CDR3 length: 16 amino acids. Germline-derived CDR1 and CDR2 are SGHDN and FVKESK. The DNA of the CDR3 is TGTGCCAGCAGCCAAGAAAGCCAGAGGTTGCCAGATACGCAGTATTTT. Amino acids: CASSQESQRLPDTQYF.

The chain couples TRBV30 to TRBJ2-1; 15 positions match TRBD2. The V segment lost 5 bases and the J segment 8 bases; nucleotides outside the gene matches: 4. Germline CDR1 and CDR2: GTSNPN and SVGIG (reference sequence). The CDR3 spans 14 residues. CDR3 protein: CAWGLAGGLYEQFF. The CDR3 bases are TGTGCCTGGGGACTAGCGGGAGGGTTGTATGAGCAGTTCTTC.

The CDR3 region has the DNA TGTGCCAGTAGTATTCAGGGTAGCTGGGATACGCAGTATTTT. It specifies CASSIQGSWDTQYF. This chain joins TRBV19 and TRBJ2-3, with D possibly matching TRBD1 (5 bases). The V gene's germline CDR1 is LNHDA and CDR2 SQIVND (reference sequence). The CDR3 covers 14 residues. Trimming cost V 3 bases and J 6 bases, with 13 bases left between them.

The chain joins TRBV2 to TRBJ2-2, with TRBD1 matching 12 bases. J gave up 0 bases and V 6 bases, and 5 bases lay outside the gene matches. Per the germline V gene, CDR1 is SNHLY and CDR2 is FYNNEI. The CDR3 is 17 residues long. The CDR3 sequence is CASRTRDRGPNTGELFF. CDR3 DNA sequence: TGTGCCAGCAGAACCCGGGACAGGGGGCCGAACACCGGGGAGCTGTTTTTT.

This clone occurred once. J is TRBJ2-1 and V is TRBV19, with D perhaps TRBD2 (6 bases). Germline values: CDR1 LNHDA, CDR2 SQIVND (reference sequence). This CDR3 is 14 amino acids long. V lost 3 bases to trimming and J lost 1 base, with 7 bases between them. The CDR3 sequence: CASSMAGSYNEQFF. CDR3 bases: TGTGCCAGTAGTATGGCGGGATCCTACAATGAGCAGTTCTTC.

This clone appeared a few times. The chain recombines TRBV9 with TRBJ2-5, with a possible D match to TRBD1 (6 bases). The CDR3 sequence is 15 residues long. V shed 4 bases and J shed 3 bases, with 16 bases lying between them. The germline V gene has CDR1 SGDLS and CDR2 YYNGEE. The CDR3, as DNA: TGTGCCAGCAGCCAGACAGGAGGACTCAAAGAGACCCAGTACTTC. Its protein is CASSQTGGLKETQYF.

The rearrangement uses TRBV11-2 and TRBJ1-4; D is possibly TRBD1 (6 bases). Germline CDR1 and CDR2: SGHAT and FQNNGV. Trimming took 5 bases from V and 6 from J, leaving 19 bases between them. The CDR3 has 16 amino acids. The CDR3 spells CASSQSTGFGYEKLFF. The DNA for the CDR3 is TGTGCCAGCAGCCAATCCACAGGGTTCGGTTATGAAAAACTGTTTTTT.

V gene TRBV5-1 combines with J gene TRBJ1-2, with 9 nucleotides matching TRBD1. Germline trimming cut 0 bases from V and 5 bases from J; bases unmatched to any gene: 5. The CDR3 contains 15 residues. CDR1 and CDR2 from the germline V gene are SGHRS and YFSETQ. This CDR3 is CASSLDPGTGYGYTF. The DNA for the CDR3 is TGCGCCAGCAGCTTGGACCCAGGGACAGGGTATGGCTACACCTTC.

There are a few counts of this clone. The V and J genes are TRBV23-1 and TRBJ1-1, with 7 nucleotides matching TRBD1. TRBV23-1 is assigned to the ORF class and has an uncertain function. The length of the CDR3 is 19 residues. The ends lost 4 bases at V and 3 bases at J; junction bases unmatched: 20. CDR3 sequence: CASSRHTRDRGNQDTEAFF. In nucleotides, the CDR3 is TGCGCCAGCAGTCGGCATACTAGGGACAGAGGTAATCAGGACACTGAAGCTTTCTTT.

This chain connects TRBV2 to TRBJ2-2; D perhaps matches TRBD1 (6 bases). Trimming shortened V by 7 bases and J by 8 bases, and 14 bases separated the two germline ends. CDR3 length: 13 amino acids. Germline-derived CDR1 and CDR2 are SNHLY and FYNNEI. The CDR3 protein is CASMTGTWGELFF. CDR3 nucleotide sequence: TGTGCCAGCATGACGGGGACATGGGGGGAGCTGTTTTTT.

This chain connects TRBV30 to TRBJ1-5; TRBD1 is a possible D gene (5 bases). The CDR3 extends over 15 amino acids. V lost 3 bases to trimming and J lost 0 bases, with 12 bases between them. The germline gives CDR1 GTSNPN, CDR2 SVGIG (reference sequence). The CDR3 sequence is CAWRETVGSNQPQHF. The DNA of the CDR3 is TGTGCCTGGAGAGAGACAGTCGGTAGCAATCAGCCCCAGCATTTT.

CDR3 DNA sequence: TGTGCCAGCAGCGCCCAATTGAACACTGAAGCTTTCTTT. Translation: CASSAQLNTEAFF. V gene TRBV9 combines with J gene TRBJ1-1; D unresolved. Germline values: CDR1 SGDLS, CDR2 YYNGEE. The CDR3 sequence is 13 residues long. V was clipped by 3 bases and J by 0 bases, with 6 bases between them.

J is TRBJ2-3 and V is TRBV9; 11 positions match TRBD1. Per germline, CDR1 SGDLS and CDR2 YYNGEE. J lost 5 bases, V lost 0 bases, and 5 bases had no gene match. This CDR3 contains 16 residues. CDR3 sequence reads: CASSVVGQGVVDTQYF. In nucleotides, the CDR3 is TGTGCCAGCAGCGTAGTGGGACAGGGGGTCGTAGATACGCAGTATTTT. Full variable domain (outside the CDR3, taken from reference TRBV9 and TRBJ2-3): DSGVTQTPKHLITATGQRVTLRCSPRSGDLSVYWYQQSLDQGLQFLIQYYNGEERAKGNILERFSAQQFPDLHSELNLSSLELGDSALYFCASSVVGQGVVDTQYFGPGTRLTVL.

The chain employs TRBV18 and TRBJ2-3; 9 nucleotides line up with TRBD1. This CDR3 spans 15 amino acids. The trim removed 2 bases at V and 2 bases at J, leaving 2 bases unmatched. Germline lookup yields CDR1 KGHSH and CDR2 LQKENI. The DNA of the CDR3 is TGTGCCAGCTCACCAACAGGGGGCGACACAGATACGCAGTATTTT. Its translation is CASSPTGGDTDTQYF.

The chain uses TRBV5-1 and TRBJ2-7; D may be TRBD1 (5 bases). Trimming left V 5 bases short and J 3 bases short, with 15 bases between. CDR3 length: 14 residues. Looked up from germline, CDR1 is SGHRS and CDR2 is YFSETQ. CDR3 nucleotides: TGCGCCAGCAGTGATATGGGGCCTCGCTACGAGCAGTACTTC. This translates into CASSDMGPRYEQYF.

The chain recombines TRBV19 with TRBJ1-2; 9 bases line up with TRBD1. Germline trimming cut 2 bases from V and 8 bases from J; bases unmatched to any gene: 12. Germline CDR1 reads LNHDA; CDR2 reads SQIVND (reference sequence). This CDR3 is built from 16 residues. As DNA, the CDR3 is TGTGCCAGTAGTATATCCCCGGGACAGGGCATCGTGGGCTACACCTTC. It yields the protein CASSISPGQGIVGYTF.

The genes are TRBV4-2 and TRBJ2-2; D is perhaps TRBD1 (5 bases). The CDR3 sequence is 15 residues long. V was cut by 2 bases and J by 3 bases, with 10 bases left in between. Germline V gives CDR1 LGHNA, CDR2 YNFKEQ. The CDR3 reads CASSQLGRDTGELFF. The DNA of the CDR3 is TGTGCCAGCAGCCAACTGGGGCGCGACACCGGGGAGCTGTTTTTT.

Concerning this clone itself: The germline gene is not matched at one end of the junction; a read error may be the cause. The chain has TRBV27 and TRBJ2-5; D might be TRBD2 (6 bases). CDR3 length: 17 residues. Germline V gene data show CDR1 as MNHEY and CDR2 as SMNVEV (reference sequence). The CDR3 here is CASSLSASKREKETQYF. The CDR3 DNA reads as TGTGCCAGCAGTCTATCGGCTTCGAAACGGGAGAAAGAGACCCAGTACTTC.

This clone is a singleton in its sample. DNA for the CDR3: TGTGCCAGCAGCCTACAAACCGGGACTACGTACAATGAGCAGTTCTTC. Translation: CASSLQTGTTYNEQFF. The chain is built from TRBV4-2 and TRBJ2-1; the match to TRBD2 covers 7 bases. Per germline, CDR1 LGHNA and CDR2 YNFKEQ. The CDR3 loop spans 16 amino acids. Unmatched junction bases numbered 10, after V lost 4 bases and J lost 4 bases.

The chain employs TRBV15 and TRBJ2-2; D unclear. V lost 8 bases and J 1 base, leaving 8 bases between the germline ends. CDR3 length equals 13 residues. In germline, CDR1 is LNHNV, CDR2 YYDKDF (reference sequence). The CDR3, as DNA: TGTGCCACCGGGCAGCAGAACACCGGGGAGCTGTTTTTT. Its translation: CATGQQNTGELFF.

The CDR3: CASSQPTGGDFNEKLFF. CDR3 nucleotide sequence: TGCGCCAGCAGTCAACCGACAGGGGGCGACTTTAATGAAAAACTGTTTTTT. The chain combines TRBV23-1 with TRBJ1-4; 10 bases are shared with TRBD1. TRBV23-1 carries the ORF label, with uncertain function. The CDR3 length is 17 residues. V shed 2 bases and J 4 bases; nucleotides not matched to a gene: 7.

The V and J genes are TRBV6-6 and TRBJ2-7, with no clear D. This CDR3 is 15 amino acids long. Trimming removed 0 bases at V and 3 bases at J, with 12 bases between. Germline loops: CDR1 MNHNY, CDR2 SVGAGI (reference sequence). DNA for the CDR3: TGTGCCAGCAGTTACTCGACAAGCATGGGCTACGAGCAGTACTTC. This gives the protein CASSYSTSMGYEQYF.